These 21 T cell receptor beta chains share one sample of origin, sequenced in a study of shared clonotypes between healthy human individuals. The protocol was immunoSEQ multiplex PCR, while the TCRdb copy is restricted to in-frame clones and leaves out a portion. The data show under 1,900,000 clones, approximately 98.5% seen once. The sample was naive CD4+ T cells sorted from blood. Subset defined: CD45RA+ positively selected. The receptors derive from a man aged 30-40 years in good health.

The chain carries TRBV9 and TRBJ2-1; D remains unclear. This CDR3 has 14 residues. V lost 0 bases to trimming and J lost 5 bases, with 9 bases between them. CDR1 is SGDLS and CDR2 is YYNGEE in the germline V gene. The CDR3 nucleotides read TGTGCCAGCAGCGTAGCGGGTATAAACAATGAGCAGTTCTTC. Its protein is CASSVAGINNEQFF.

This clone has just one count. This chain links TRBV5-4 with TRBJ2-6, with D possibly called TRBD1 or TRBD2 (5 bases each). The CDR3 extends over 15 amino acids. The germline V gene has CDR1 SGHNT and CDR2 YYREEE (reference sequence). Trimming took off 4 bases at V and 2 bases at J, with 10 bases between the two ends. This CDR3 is CASSERGAGANVLTF. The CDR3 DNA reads TGTGCCAGCAGCGAGAGGGGCGCTGGGGCCAACGTCCTGACTTTC.

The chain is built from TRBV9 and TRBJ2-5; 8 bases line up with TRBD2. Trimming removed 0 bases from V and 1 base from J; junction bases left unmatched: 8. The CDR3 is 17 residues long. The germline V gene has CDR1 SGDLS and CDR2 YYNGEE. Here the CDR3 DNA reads TGTGCCAGCAGCGTAGGGGGGACTAGACTCGTCCAAGAGACCCAGTACTTC. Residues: CASSVGGTRLVQETQYF.

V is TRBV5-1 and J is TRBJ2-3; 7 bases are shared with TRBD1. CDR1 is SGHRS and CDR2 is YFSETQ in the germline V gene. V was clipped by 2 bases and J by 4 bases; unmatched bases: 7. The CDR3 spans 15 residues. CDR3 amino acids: CASSFGLGGADTQYF. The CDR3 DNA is TGCGCCAGCAGCTTCGGTTTAGGGGGCGCAGATACGCAGTATTTT.

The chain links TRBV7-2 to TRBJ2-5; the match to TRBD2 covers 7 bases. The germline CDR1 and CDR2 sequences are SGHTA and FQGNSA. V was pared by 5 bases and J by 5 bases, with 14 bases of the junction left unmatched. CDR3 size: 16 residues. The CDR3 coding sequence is TGTGCCAGCAGCAAGCCGGGCCTCCGGACTAGGGAGACCCAGTACTTC. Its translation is CASSKPGLRTRETQYF.

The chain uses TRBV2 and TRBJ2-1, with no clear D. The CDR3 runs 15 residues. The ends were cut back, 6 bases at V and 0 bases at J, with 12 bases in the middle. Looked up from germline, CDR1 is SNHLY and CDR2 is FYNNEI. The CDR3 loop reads CASRISLSSYNEQFF. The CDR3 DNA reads TGTGCCAGCAGGATTTCTTTGAGCTCCTACAATGAGCAGTTCTTC.

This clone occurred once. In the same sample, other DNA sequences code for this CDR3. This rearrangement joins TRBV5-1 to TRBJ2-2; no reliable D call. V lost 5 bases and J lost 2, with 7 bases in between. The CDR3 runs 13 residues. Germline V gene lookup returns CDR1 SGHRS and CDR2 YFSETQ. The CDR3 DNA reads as TGCGCCAGCAGGACTGCAAACACCGGGGAGCTGTTTTTT. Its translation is CASRTANTGELFF.

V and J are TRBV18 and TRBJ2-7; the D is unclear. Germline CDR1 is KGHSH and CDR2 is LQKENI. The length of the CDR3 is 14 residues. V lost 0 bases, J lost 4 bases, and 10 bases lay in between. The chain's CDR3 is CASSPPYRAYEQYF. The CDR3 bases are TGTGCCAGCTCACCACCTTATCGGGCTTACGAGCAGTACTTC. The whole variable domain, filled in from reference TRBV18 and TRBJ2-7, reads NAGVMQNPRHLVRRRGQEARLRCSPMKGHSHVYWYRQLPEEGLKFMVYLQKENIIDESGMPKERFSAEFPKEGPSILRIQQVVRGDSAAYFCASSPPYRAYEQYFGPGTRLTVT.

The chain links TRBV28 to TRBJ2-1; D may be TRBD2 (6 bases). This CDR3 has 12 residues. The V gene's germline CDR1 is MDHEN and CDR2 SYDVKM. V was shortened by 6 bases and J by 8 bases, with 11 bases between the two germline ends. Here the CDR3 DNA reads TGTGCCAGCAGAGGGGACTTCCATGAGCAGTTCTTC. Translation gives CASRGDFHEQFF.

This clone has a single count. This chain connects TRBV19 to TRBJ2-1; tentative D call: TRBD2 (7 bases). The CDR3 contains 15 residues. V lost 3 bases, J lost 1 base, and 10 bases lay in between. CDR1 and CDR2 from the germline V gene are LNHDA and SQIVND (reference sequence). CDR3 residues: CASSMRGGSYNEQFF. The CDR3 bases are TGTGCCAGTAGTATGAGGGGGGGATCCTACAATGAGCAGTTCTTC.

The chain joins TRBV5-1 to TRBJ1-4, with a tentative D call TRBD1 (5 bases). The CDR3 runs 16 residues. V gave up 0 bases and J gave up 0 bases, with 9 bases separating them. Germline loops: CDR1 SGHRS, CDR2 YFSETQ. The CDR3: CASSLEGRATNEKLFF. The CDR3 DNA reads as TGCGCCAGCAGCTTGGAGGGGAGGGCAACTAATGAAAAACTGTTTTTT. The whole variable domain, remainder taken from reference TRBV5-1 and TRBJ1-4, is KAGVTQTPRYLIKTRGQQVTLSCSPISGHRSVSWYQQTPGQGLQFLFEYFSETQRNKGNFPGRFSGRQFSNSRSEMNVSTLELGDSALYLCASSLEGRATNEKLFFGSGTQLSVL.

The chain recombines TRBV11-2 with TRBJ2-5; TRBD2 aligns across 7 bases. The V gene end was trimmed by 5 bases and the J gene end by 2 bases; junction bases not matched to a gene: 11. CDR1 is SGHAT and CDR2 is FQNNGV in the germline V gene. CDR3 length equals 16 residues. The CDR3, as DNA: TGTGCCAGCAGCCCCCCCGCCGGGGGGTCTCAAGAGACCCAGTACTTC. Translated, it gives CASSPPAGGSQETQYF.

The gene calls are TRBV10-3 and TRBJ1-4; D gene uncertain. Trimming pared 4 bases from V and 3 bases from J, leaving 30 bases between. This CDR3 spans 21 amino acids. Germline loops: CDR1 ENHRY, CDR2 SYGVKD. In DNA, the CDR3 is TGTGCCATCAGTGCTCATCAGGTCCCGTGGAGTACGGCTACTTCTAATGAAAAACTGTTTTTT. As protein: CAISAHQVPWSTATSNEKLFF.

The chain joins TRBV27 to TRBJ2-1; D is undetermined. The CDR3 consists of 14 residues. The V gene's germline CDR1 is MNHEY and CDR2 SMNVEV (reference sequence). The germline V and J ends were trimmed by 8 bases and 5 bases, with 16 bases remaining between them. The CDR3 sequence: CASGLVEQNNEQFF. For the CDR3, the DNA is TGTGCCAGCGGGTTGGTAGAACAAAACAATGAGCAGTTCTTC.

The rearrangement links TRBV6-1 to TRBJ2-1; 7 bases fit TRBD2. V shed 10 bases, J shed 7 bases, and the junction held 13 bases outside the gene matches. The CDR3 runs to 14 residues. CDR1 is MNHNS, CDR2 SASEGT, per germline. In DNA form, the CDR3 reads TGTGCCACCAGCTGGAGGGGACTACAAAATGAGCAGTTCTTC. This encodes CATSWRGLQNEQFF.

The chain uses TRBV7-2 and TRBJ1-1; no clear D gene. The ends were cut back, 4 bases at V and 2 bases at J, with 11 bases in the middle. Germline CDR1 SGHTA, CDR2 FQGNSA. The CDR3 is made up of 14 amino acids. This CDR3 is CASSSRRENTEAFF. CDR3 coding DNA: TGTGCCAGCAGCTCAAGACGGGAAAACACTGAAGCTTTCTTT.

The DNA of the CDR3 is TGTGCCAGCAGCGAGACTAGCTACAGCGAGCAGTACTTC. Translating it yields CASSETSYSEQYF. V and J are TRBV9 and TRBJ2-7; 7 bases map to TRBD2. This CDR3 region has 13 residues. J gave up 6 bases and V 3 bases, and 6 bases lay outside the gene matches. Germline-derived CDR1 and CDR2 are SGDLS and YYNGEE.

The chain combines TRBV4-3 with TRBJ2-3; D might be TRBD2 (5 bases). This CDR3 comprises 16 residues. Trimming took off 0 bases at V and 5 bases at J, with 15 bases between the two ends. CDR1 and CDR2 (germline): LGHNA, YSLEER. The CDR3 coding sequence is TGCGCCAGCAGCCAAGAGGGGAGCCTATGGCGAGATACGCAGTATTTT. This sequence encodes CASSQEGSLWRDTQYF.

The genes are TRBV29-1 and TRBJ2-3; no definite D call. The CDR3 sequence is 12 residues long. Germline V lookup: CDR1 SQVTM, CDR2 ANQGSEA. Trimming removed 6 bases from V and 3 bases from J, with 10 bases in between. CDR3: CSVVGPTDTQYF. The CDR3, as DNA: TGCAGCGTAGTAGGCCCGACAGATACGCAGTATTTT.

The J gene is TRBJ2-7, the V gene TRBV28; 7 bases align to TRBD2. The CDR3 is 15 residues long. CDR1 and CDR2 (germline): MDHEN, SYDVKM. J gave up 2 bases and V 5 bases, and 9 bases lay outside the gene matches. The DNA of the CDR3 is TGTGCCAGCAGTCCGCAGGGAGGGAGACCCTACGAGCAGTACTTC. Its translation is CASSPQGGRPYEQYF. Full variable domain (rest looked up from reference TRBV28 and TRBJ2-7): DVKVTQSSRYLVKRTGEKVFLECVQDMDHENMFWYRQDPGLGLRLIYFSYDVKMKEKGDIPEGYSVSREKKERFSLILESASTNQTSMYLCASSPQGGRPYEQYFGPGTRLTVT.

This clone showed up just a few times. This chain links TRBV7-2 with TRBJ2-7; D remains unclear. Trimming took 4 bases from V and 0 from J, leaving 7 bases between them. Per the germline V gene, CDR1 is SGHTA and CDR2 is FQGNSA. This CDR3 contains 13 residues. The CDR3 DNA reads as TGTGCCAGCAGCTGGACGAGCTCCTACGAGCAGTACTTC. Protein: CASSWTSSYEQYF.